This TCR beta chain was sequenced for a study of T cells in Graves' hyperthyroidism and ophthalmopathy. V was trimmed by 6 bases and J by 2 bases, leaving 11 bases between them. This CDR3 is 13 amino acids long. The germline gives CDR1 MNHEY, CDR2 SVGEGT. Amplification targeted TCR beta CDR3 regions from RNA transcripts. Using the HTBI primer set, a first-round RT-PCR was run on the TCR CDR3. Each CDR3 protein gets one entry after TCRdb re-called the multiplex PCR reads with MiXCR. The table has roughly 740,000 distinct CDR3 sequences, approximately 16% seen once; the top ten hold under 10%. In this sample, this clonotype turned up many times. Among the patients, aged 18 to 65, hyperthyroidism was newly diagnosed and had lasted under 2 months.

The chain combines TRBV6-2 or TRBV6-3 with TRBJ2-7, with D perhaps matching TRBD1 (5 bases). The specimen sequenced was blood. This clonotype was obtained from a man aged 18 to 29 with Graves' hyperthyroidism. CDR3 in amino acids: CASRPAGTYEQYF. The CDR3 DNA is TGTGCCAGCAGACCGGCAGGGACCTACGAGCAGTACTTC.